Each of the 16 T cell receptor beta chains below was sequenced from the same sample in a study of cytomegalovirus exposure and HLA in healthy donors. The PCR contained 60 Vbeta and 13 Jbeta primers. TCRdb's table, derived via immunoSEQ multiplex PCR, lists solely in-frame clones and lacks some. The repertoire holds more than 150,000 clones, with around 80% as singletons. The sequencing sample was made of PBMCs. These TCRs come from a girl aged 2-10 years in good health and CMV-seropositive.

The chain couples TRBV7-3 to TRBJ2-1; D may be TRBD2 (7 bases). In germline, CDR1 is SGHTA, CDR2 FQGTGA. V lost 5 bases, J lost 8 bases, and 13 bases lay in between. This CDR3 has 13 amino acids. In nucleotides, the CDR3 is TGTGCCAGCAGCCGACGCGGGGGCGATGAGCAGTTCTTC. This codes for CASSRRGGDEQFF. Combining the CDR3 with reference TRBV7-3 and TRBJ2-1 gives the whole variable domain GAGVSQTPSNKVTEKGKYVELRCDPISGHTALYWYRQSLGQGPEFLIYFQGTGAADDSGLPNDRFFAVRPEGSVSTLKIQRTERGDSAVYLCASSRRGGDEQFFGPGTRLTVL.

This chain uses TRBV4-2 with TRBJ2-5; weak D call: TRBD1 (6 bases). The end of the DNA is better explained by TRBJ2-7, so the J call may be wrong. There are 17 residues in the CDR3. Germline loops: CDR1 LGHNA, CDR2 YNFKEQ. In DNA form, the CDR3 reads TGTGCCAGCAGCCAAGAATTAAGTAGACAGGACCTCTACGAGCAGTACTTC. It yields the protein CASSQELSRQDLYEQYF.

The chain couples TRBV5-1 to TRBJ2-3; a weak D match, TRBD2 (5 bases). V dropped 0 bases and J dropped 5 bases, with 10 bases sitting between them. The CDR3 is 14 amino acids. The germline CDR1 and CDR2 sequences are SGHRS and YFSETQ. In DNA, the CDR3 is TGCGCCAGCAGCTTGGGGGCGGGTGGAGATACGCAGTATTTT. Its translation is CASSLGAGGDTQYF.

The V gene is TRBV5-1, the J gene TRBJ1-1; D possibly corresponds to TRBD1 (5 bases). CDR1 is SGHRS, CDR2 YFSETQ, per germline. The CDR3 contains 14 residues. Trimming removed 1 base from V and 5 bases from J, with 12 bases in between. Written as DNA, the CDR3 is TGCGCCAGCAGCTTGAGGGCCGGGGGTACTGAAGCTTTCTTT. The encoded protein is CASSLRAGGTEAFF.

This chain joins TRBV30 and TRBJ1-2, with D unresolved. Per germline, CDR1 GTSNPN and CDR2 SVGIG (reference sequence). CDR3 size: 14 residues. V was cut by 0 bases and J by 6 bases, with 14 bases left in between. The DNA of the CDR3 is TGTGCCTGGAGTGTAGTATGGGGAGAAAATGGCTACACCTTC. Amino acids: CAWSVVWGENGYTF. The whole variable domain, filled in from reference TRBV30 and TRBJ1-2, reads SQTIHQWPATLVQPVGSPLSLECTVEGTSNPNLYWYRQAAGRGLQLLFYSVGIGQISSEVPQNLSASRPQDRQFILSSKKLLLSDSGFYLCAWSVVWGENGYTFGSGTRLTVV.

V usage is TRBV27 and J usage is TRBJ1-4; no clear D gene. This CDR3 is 13 amino acids long. The ends were cut back, 8 bases at V and 2 bases at J, with 9 bases in the middle. CDR1 and CDR2 from the germline V gene are MNHEY and SMNVEV (reference sequence). The CDR3 spells CASGPGTNEKLFF. For the CDR3, the DNA is TGTGCCAGCGGGCCAGGTACTAATGAAAAACTGTTTTTT. The variable domain in full, completed from reference TRBV27 and TRBJ1-4, reads EAQVTQNPRYLITVTGKKLTVTCSQNMNHEYMSWYRQDPGLGLRQIYYSMNVEVTDKGDVPEGYKVSRKEKRNFPLILESPSPNQTSLYFCASGPGTNEKLFFGSGTQLSVL.

The rearrangement uses TRBV6-6 and TRBJ2-7; 9 positions match TRBD1. The CDR3 covers 15 residues. With V trimmed by 4 bases and J by 6 bases, 10 bases remained unmatched. The germline CDR1 and CDR2 sequences are MNHNY and SVGAGI (reference sequence). CDR3 in DNA: TGTGCCAGCAGTTTCTCCGGGACAGGGCGCCTCGAGCAGTACTTC. Encoded protein: CASSFSGTGRLEQYF.

CDR3 in amino acids: CASVSGVSGNTIYF. For the CDR3, the DNA is TGTGCTAGTGTAAGTGGAGTCTCTGGAAACACCATATATTTT. The chain is built from TRBV12-5 and TRBJ1-3; D not resolved. CDR1 LGHNT and CDR2 FRNRAP come from the germline V gene. The CDR3 has 14 amino acids. V lost 7 bases and J lost 0, with 10 bases in between.

This rearrangement joins TRBV27 to TRBJ2-1; D is unresolved. Trimming left V 3 bases short and J 5 bases short, with 14 bases between. Germline V gives CDR1 MNHEY, CDR2 SMNVEV (reference sequence). There are 15 residues in the CDR3. The CDR3 is CASSFRFLKNNEQFF. CDR3 DNA sequence: TGTGCCAGCAGTTTCCGGTTCCTAAAGAACAATGAGCAGTTCTTC.

The V gene is TRBV5-1, the J gene TRBJ2-1; a possible D gene is TRBD2 (7 bases). Per the germline V gene, CDR1 is SGHRS and CDR2 is YFSETQ. V lost 0 bases and J lost 6, with 16 bases in between. This CDR3 is built from 16 residues. CDR3 in DNA: TGCGCCAGCAGCTTGGTAGTGGGAGGGGGTGTCAATGAGCAGTTCTTC. This translates into CASSLVVGGGVNEQFF.

This chain joins TRBV19 and TRBJ2-7, with 7 nucleotides matching TRBD1. Germline-derived CDR1 and CDR2 are LNHDA and SQIVND (reference sequence). The J segment lost 2 bases and the V segment lost 6 bases, leaving 4 bases of the junction unmatched. The CDR3 is made up of 13 amino acids. Written as DNA, the CDR3 is TGTGCCAGTAGGAGGGACAGCGCCTACGAGCAGTACTTC. This encodes CASRRDSAYEQYF.

The table lists this clone with a few counts. This chain links TRBV6-6 with TRBJ2-3; 12 positions match TRBD2. The germline CDR1 and CDR2 sequences are MNHNY and SVGAGI (reference sequence). The length of the CDR3 is 16 residues. V lost 5 bases, J lost 2 bases, and 5 bases stayed unmatched. CDR3 loop: CASSATSGGYTDTQYF. Written as DNA, the CDR3 is TGTGCCAGCAGTGCGACTAGCGGGGGATACACAGATACGCAGTATTTT.

This sequence joins TRBV18 and TRBJ2-7; TRBD1 agrees at 7 bases. This CDR3 has 15 amino acids. Germline V gene lookup returns CDR1 KGHSH and CDR2 LQKENI. J was trimmed by 6 bases and V by 3 bases; bases with no gene match: 11. CDR3 amino acids: CASSPASSTGLEQYF. The CDR3 DNA is TGTGCCAGCTCACCCGCTTCCTCGACAGGGCTCGAGCAGTACTTC.

V and J are TRBV2 and TRBJ2-7; weak D call: TRBD1 (6 bases). V shed 7 bases and J shed 3 bases, with 16 bases lying between them. The germline V gene has CDR1 SNHLY and CDR2 FYNNEI. This CDR3 is 14 amino acids long. The CDR3 loop reads CASTINRAGYEQYF. For the CDR3, the DNA is TGTGCCAGCACCATTAACAGGGCGGGCTACGAGCAGTACTTC. The full variable domain, rest sourced from reference TRBV2 and TRBJ2-7, is EPEVTQTPSHQVTQMGQEVILRCVPISNHLYFYWYRQILGQKVEFLVSFYNNEISEKSEIFDDQFSVERPDGSNFTLKIRSTKLEDSAMYFCASTINRAGYEQYFGPGTRLTVT.

The table lists this clone with a count of one. CDR3 amino acids: CASSVEPIYGYTF. Written as DNA, the CDR3 is TGTGCCAGCAGCGTAGAACCTATATATGGCTACACCTTC. The genes are TRBV9 and TRBJ1-2, with no clear D. The CDR3 length is 13 residues. Trimming stripped 0 bases from V and 5 bases from J, with 8 bases between. The germline CDR1 and CDR2 sequences are SGDLS and YYNGEE.

CDR3 sequence (DNA): TGTGCCAGCAGCCGCTACTTGTTTGGGAGCTCCTACGAGCAGTACTTC. Its translation: CASSRYLFGSSYEQYF. This chain uses TRBV11-2 with TRBJ2-7; tentatively, D is TRBD2 (5 bases). Trimming took off 5 bases at V and 0 bases at J, with 17 bases between the two ends. Germline V CDR1 and CDR2: SGHAT, FQNNGV. The CDR3 consists of 16 residues.